This record covers a single TCR beta chain. The record originates from a study of T cell changes during pregnancy in multiple sclerosis. The assay was immunoSEQ multiplex PCR, and TCRdb's table has in-frame clones only and misses some. This sample has approximately 32,000 clones; around nine tenths occur once, and the top ten carry about 5.3%. V lost 0 bases, J lost 5 bases, and 5 bases stayed unmatched. The CDR3 is 15 amino acids. Germline CDR1 and CDR2: SGDLS and YYNGEE. V gene TRBV9 combines with J gene TRBJ2-1; 7 bases match TRBD2. This specimen was peripheral blood, taken in the third trimester of pregnancy. The receptor was isolated from a female donor in good health, enrolled as a control in a pregnancy study. The CDR3 sequence is CASSVGSGGNNEQFF. CDR3 DNA: TGTGCCAGCAGCGTAGGGTCGGGAGGCAACAATGAGCAGTTCTTC. The full variable domain, its missing parts supplied by reference TRBV9 and TRBJ2-1, is DSGVTQTPKHLITATGQRVTLRCSPRSGDLSVYWYQQSLDQGLQFLIQYYNGEERAKGNILERFSAQQFPDLHSELNLSSLELGDSALYFCASSVGSGGNNEQFFGPGTRLTVL.